One and the same sample provided the 12 T cell receptor beta chains below, sequenced in a study of spatial heterogeneity in lung cancer. TCRdb ran MiXCR on the 5' RACE reads and lists one entry per CDR3 protein. This sample yields tens of thousands of distinct CDR3 sequences, of which approximately 20% are seen a single time; roughly 6.2% belongs to the top ten. Time point noted: sample taken at primary tumor resection. Unsorted tumor, nontumor lung tissue or cryopreserved PBMC supplied the whole RNA. The starting material was PBMCs, obtained at surgery. These receptors were obtained from a male donor with early-stage non-small cell lung cancer.

This clonotype was counted at least ten times. This chain joins TRBV12-3 or TRBV12-4 and TRBJ2-1; 10 nucleotides match TRBD1. Trimming took 1 base from V and 8 from J; bases not matched to a gene: 5. This CDR3 contains 15 residues. CDR3 in DNA: TGTGCCAGCAGTTTAGGAGGACAGGGGGGAGATGAGCAGTTCTTC. It specifies CASSLGGQGGDEQFF.

This clonotype was observed a few times. V is TRBV27 and J is TRBJ1-2; TRBD1 matches at 8 bases. Germline V gives CDR1 MNHEY, CDR2 SMNVEV (reference sequence). The length of the CDR3 is 13 residues. The J segment lost 5 bases and the V segment lost 4 bases, leaving 3 bases of the junction unmatched. The CDR3 DNA sequence: TGTGCCAGCAGTTGGGACAGGCGTTATGGCTACACCTTC. It codes for CASSWDRRYGYTF.

This clonotype was seen only a few times. V gene TRBV5-1 combines with J gene TRBJ2-3, with D hard to call. The CDR3 extends over 16 amino acids. Germline CDR1 is SGHRS and CDR2 is YFSETQ. Trimming took 0 bases from V and 6 from J, leaving 17 bases between them. This CDR3 is CASSLAVSAPGDTQYF. The CDR3 DNA reads TGCGCCAGCAGCTTGGCCGTGTCGGCCCCCGGGGATACGCAGTATTTT.

This clonotype came up a few times. This CDR3 fails to terminate in the conserved phenylalanine or tryptophan, so it likely reflects a read error. Because the CDR3's place on the DNA is in doubt, the DNA is left out and the CDR3 is given as listed by TCRdb. The rearrangement uses TRBV7-3 and TRBJ1-2. The CDR3 length is 11 residues, termini included. Germline CDR1 is SGHTA and CDR2 is FQGTGA. This CDR3 reads CASTILLRLLL.

J is TRBJ2-1 and V is TRBV30, with a weak D call TRBD2 (5 bases). The CDR3 loop spans 13 amino acids. Germline V gene sequence: CDR1 GTSNPN, CDR2 SVGIG (reference sequence). V lost 0 bases and J lost 4, with 7 bases in between. CDR3 residues: CAWSVPGYNEQFF. DNA of the CDR3: TGTGCCTGGAGTGTACCGGGGTACAATGAGCAGTTCTTC. The variable domain in full, completed from reference TRBV30 and TRBJ2-1, reads SQTIHQWPATLVQPVGSPLSLECTVEGTSNPNLYWYRQAAGRGLQLLFYSVGIGQISSEVPQNLSASRPQDRQFILSSKKLLLSDSGFYLCAWSVPGYNEQFFGPGTRLTVL.

This clonotype was recorded a few times. The rearrangement uses TRBV19 and TRBJ2-3; 9 bases line up with TRBD2. The CDR3 length is 17 residues. Unmatched junction bases numbered 11, after V lost 5 bases and J lost 2 bases. Looked up from germline, CDR1 is LNHDA and CDR2 is SQIVND (reference sequence). The chain's CDR3 is CASSLALSGGNTDTQYF. The CDR3 DNA sequence: TGTGCCAGTAGTCTGGCCCTTAGCGGGGGAAACACAGATACGCAGTATTTT.

This clonotype was recorded at least ten times. The chain is built from TRBV6-6 and TRBJ2-5, with TRBD2 matching over 9 bases. The CDR3 sequence is 14 residues long. Per germline, CDR1 MNHNY and CDR2 SVGAGI (reference sequence). V lost 6 bases, J lost 5 bases, and 7 bases stayed unmatched. CDR3 protein: CASRPSGRHETQYF. For the CDR3, the DNA is TGTGCCAGCAGGCCAAGCGGGAGGCACGAGACCCAGTACTTC.

CDR3 nucleotide sequence: TGTGCCAGCAGTCGGAACGGACAAGGTGATACGCAGTATTTT. Translating gives CASSRNGQGDTQYF. The chain employs TRBV6-1 and TRBJ2-3, with TRBD1 as a possible D gene (5 bases). Trimming removed 5 bases at V and 6 bases at J, with 15 bases between. The length of the CDR3 is 14 residues. Germline V gene data show CDR1 as MNHNS and CDR2 as SASEGT.

The V gene is TRBV20-1, the J gene TRBJ1-1; no clear D. V lost 6 bases and J lost 4, with 21 bases in between. The germline V gene has CDR1 DFQATT and CDR2 SNEGSKA (reference sequence). The CDR3 consists of 15 residues. CDR3 DNA: TGCAGTGCCCCGCGACCGAACTCACTGGGCACTGAAGCTTTCTTT. The encoded protein is CSAPRPNSLGTEAFF.

This clonotype was seen a few times. V usage is TRBV30 and J usage is TRBJ1-3, with D hard to call. The CDR3 length is 12 residues. Trimming pared 3 bases from V and 1 base from J, leaving 4 bases between. Germline V gives CDR1 GTSNPN, CDR2 SVGIG (reference sequence). CDR3 DNA: TGTGCCTGGAGGTTGTCTGGAAACACCATATATTTT. As protein: CAWRLSGNTIYF.

For the CDR3, the DNA is TGTGCCAGCAGCTTCAACAAGAACACTGAAGCTTTCTTT. This gives the protein CASSFNKNTEAFF. The chain uses TRBV2 and TRBJ1-1; D ambiguous. Germline V lookup: CDR1 SNHLY, CDR2 FYNNEI. The ends were cut back, 6 bases at V and 1 base at J, with 9 bases in the middle. There are 13 residues in the CDR3.

This clonotype was counted a few times. V is TRBV3-1 and J is TRBJ1-1; no clear D gene. V shed 0 bases and J shed 0 bases, with 5 bases lying between them. The CDR3 runs 14 residues. Per the germline V gene, CDR1 is LGHDT and CDR2 is YNNKEL (reference sequence). The CDR3 protein is CASSQDRMNTEAFF. CDR3 DNA: TGTGCCAGCAGCCAAGACCGGATGAACACTGAAGCTTTCTTT. The full variable domain, rest sourced from reference TRBV3-1 and TRBJ1-1, is DTAVSQTPKYLVTQMGNDKSIKCEQNLGHDTMYWYKQDSKKFLKIMFSYNNKELIINETVPNRFSPKSPDKAHLNLHINSLELGDSAVYFCASSQDRMNTEAFFGQGTRLTVV.